This paragraph covers one T cell receptor beta chain sequence. Its binding antigen is unknown. No qualities accompany the bases; no much larger clone lies one base away. Here V drops 3 bases and J drops 8 bases, and the junction holds 6 bases not matched to any gene. The CDR3 runs 14 residues from the cysteine to the phenylalanine. Of all the DNA, just the CDR3 is kept, 42 bases in frame from base 1. CDR1 and CDR2 are drawn from the germline V gene (reference sequence): SGHNT, YYREEE. Graves' hyperthyroidism was defined as stable when no progression to ophthalmopathy occurred over 18 months of follow-up. The hyperthyroidism patients were between 18 and 65 years old and newly diagnosed, with a disease duration of less than 2 months. Any patient with an uncontrolled infection, another autoimmune disease, pregnancy or lactation was excluded. Diagnoses were based on clinical symptoms, serum thyroxine and TRAb, thyroid ultrasound and orbital computed tomography. PBMCs were separated from 10 ml of fresh peripheral blood using Ficoll-Paque density gradient centrifugation. Total RNA was extracted using Trizol reagent, and RNA quality was assessed on an Agilent 2100 Bioanalyzer.

This specimen comes from a study of T cells in Graves' hyperthyroidism and ophthalmopathy (dated by TCRdb to about 2019). Some background on the complete study: Peripheral blood was collected at initial diagnosis, before any treatment. TCR V-J signatures able to tell the groups apart were searched for in a discovery cohort of 100 patients, of whom roughly 42 had Graves' ophthalmopathy and 57 had stable Graves' hyperthyroidism. Whether ophthalmopathy could be predicted prospectively was tested in an independent validation cohort made up of about 20 hyperthyroidism patients plus 17 patients who later progressed to ophthalmopathy. The 75 to 100 discovery patients were randomly divided into training and test sets at a 7:3 ratio. Thyroid tissue and blood T-cell repertoires from several Graves' hyperthyroidism patients were also compared in the study. After sampling, hyperthyroidism patients received methimazole starting at 30 mg daily, and ophthalmopathy patients received high-dose intravenous methylprednisolone. The paper reports TCR Vbeta CDR3 sequencing of about 140 peripheral blood samples: over 40 ophthalmopathy, under 80 hyperthyroidism and 17 progressor patients.

Broader findings and caveats from the paper: In validation, progression to ophthalmopathy was predicted by the model with around 70% sensitivity and 72% to 85% specificity, a median of roughly 6.4 months before onset. A model built on a 13 V-J signature distinguished ophthalmopathy from stable hyperthyroidism, reaching around 88% sensitivity and 81% to 83% specificity in cross-validation and 80%/75% in testing. No statistical method was used to fix the sample size in advance, and group allocation was not hidden from the investigators. Blood samples also contained most of the expanded thyroid clonotypes (frequency above 0.001), which suggests that blood repertoires may reflect thyroid immune responses.

Amplification of TCR beta CDR3 regions was carried out from RNA transcripts. For the first round of RT-PCR on the TCR CDR3, the HTBI primer set was used together with the Qiagen OneStep RT-PCR kit. The libraries were constructed in a second round of multiplex PCR and then size-selected and purified. The libraries were sequenced on an Illumina HiSeq2000 using paired-end 100 bp reads. As for how the authors treated the data: SOAPnuke was used to process the raw data, with reads discarded if the reads contained adapters or uncalled bases, had a mean Phred below 15, or lacked an exact constant-primer or identifier match. COPE v1.2.5 was used to merge high-quality paired reads, and clonotypes were defined as unique nucleotide sequences. Clonotypes were aligned to IMGT TRBV, TRBD and TRBJ reference segments using MiTCR v1.1. Analysis was restricted to V-J combinations with a frequency above 0.0001, which covered approximately 99% of repertoires. A TCS score was defined as the ratio of F50 (clonal expansion) to E x V (chaos), with BLOSUM62-based TCRdist applied between CDR3 peptides within each V-J. Welch's t-statistics and random forest reduced around 550 V-J features to roughly 13, which were used in a naive Bayes classifier (R e1071). TCRdb trimmed the raw reads at Q25, called clones with MiXCR and kept productive beta chains. Merged by CDR3 protein, the rows form single entries marked with the most common genes and DNA. None of the V and J calls come from the authors' own analysis; TCRdb made them. The sample yields about 200,000 distinct CDR3 sequences; about 16% were counted once. Jointly, the top ten make up roughly two fifths of the sample.

The sequence joins TRBV5-4 to TRBJ1-4, with 8 bases in between that match TRBD1. This receptor was obtained from a man in his forties with Graves' hyperthyroidism. Sequenced material: blood. The CDR3 has the sequence CASSSQGESEKLFF. The DNA is as follows: TGTGCCAGCAGCTCACAGGGGGAGAGCGAAAAACTGTTTTTT.